Sequencing of this T cell receptor beta chain was carried out in a study of cytomegalovirus exposure and HLA in healthy donors. Study as a whole: In terms of ancestry, the Caucasian-associated cluster contained about four fifths of the approximately 400 genotyped donors.

This PCR relied on a set of 60 Vbeta primers and 13 Jbeta primers. Some clones are missing from TCRdb's copy, which holds only in-frame ones; the method was immunoSEQ multiplex PCR. The repertoire holds approximately 190,000 clones, about nine tenths seen once, with approximately 0.98% in the top ten. A word on this clone: Its cognate antigen is unknown.

The study's findings and limits: Most observed TCR sequences were rare, whereas some public TCRs were detected in many donors. Later, an analysis found that common viral pathogens appeared to be linked with several of the most significant clusters.

The material sequenced was PBMCs. The clonotype was recovered from a boy aged 2-15 years in good health and CMV-seronegative.

The CDR3 protein is CAISTRQEGSYEQYF. The DNA of the CDR3 is TGTGCCATCAGTACCCGACAGGAAGGATCCTACGAGCAGTACTTC. The V call is TRBV10-3, the J call TRBJ2-7; D might be TRBD1 (6 bases). V was cut by 5 bases and J by 1 base, with 15 bases left in between. This CDR3 comprises 15 residues. Germline V gene lookup returns CDR1 ENHRY and CDR2 SYGVKD.